The T cell receptor (beta chain) under discussion was sequenced for a study of T cell changes during pregnancy in multiple sclerosis. Trimming took off 5 bases at V and 4 bases at J, with 6 bases between the two ends. Germline values: CDR1 SGHAT, CDR2 FQNNGV. The CDR3 runs to 12 residues. Clones were read by immunoSEQ multiplex PCR, and TCRdb kept only the in-frame ones, dropping some. The sample includes around 50,000 clones, 93% of them seen just once. The source is a female donor with multiple sclerosis, enrolled in a pregnancy study. Sequenced material: CD8+ T cells from peripheral blood mononuclear cells, taken in the second trimester of pregnancy. The chain combines TRBV11-2 with TRBJ1-5; D not resolved. The CDR3 DNA is TGTGCCAGCAGCCACTTAAATCAGCCCCAGCATTTT. The encoded protein is CASSHLNQPQHF.